The 24 T cell receptor beta chains presented below share a single source sample, sequenced in a study of T cell responses to AZD1222 COVID-19 vaccine. TCRdb keeps only in-frame clones here, not all; method: immunoSEQ multiplex PCR. The top ten clones hold approximately 4.5% of a sample with over 130,000 clones, 89% of them seen once. The sample consisted of peripheral blood, taken on day 0 of AZD1222 vaccination. Source of these receptors: an adult in good health.

The rearrangement links TRBV19 to TRBJ2-7; weak D call: TRBD2 (5 bases). The germline gives CDR1 LNHDA, CDR2 SQIVND (reference sequence). The CDR3 has 14 amino acids. The V end lost 2 bases, the J end lost 4 bases, and 12 bases lay between the germline ends. As DNA, the CDR3 is TGTGCCAGTAGTATAACGGCTAGAGGGTACGAGCAGTACTTC. Translation gives CASSITARGYEQYF.

This clone showed up just a few times. CDR3: CATLDRRGESYEQYF. The DNA for the CDR3 is TGTGCCACCCTCGATCGGAGGGGGGAGTCCTACGAGCAGTACTTC. The genes are TRBV2 and TRBJ2-7, with D perhaps being TRBD1 or TRBD2 (6 bases each). V was cut by 10 bases and J by 1 base, with 20 bases left in between. Germline-derived CDR1 and CDR2 are SNHLY and FYNNEI. The CDR3 has 15 residues.

The CDR3 coding sequence is TGTGCCACACGGACAGACCAGAACACTGAAGCTTTCTTT. It specifies CATRTDQNTEAFF. The rearrangement uses TRBV12-3 or TRBV12-4 and TRBJ1-1, with a weak D call TRBD1 (6 bases). The CDR3 contains 13 residues. V lost 10 bases and J lost 1, with 13 bases in between.

This clone was seen only a few times. This chain uses TRBV29-1 with TRBJ2-7; 7 bases agree with TRBD2. This CDR3 region has 15 residues. Looked up from germline, CDR1 is SQVTM and CDR2 is ANQGSEA. The V segment lost 1 base and the J segment 4 bases; nucleotides outside the gene matches: 10. CDR3 nucleotides: TGCAGCGTTGAAGTGGGTGCGGGAGTAGGGTACGAGCAGTACTTC. Translation: CSVEVGAGVGYEQYF.

CDR3 in amino acids: CASSELGTGNTIYF. DNA of the CDR3: TGTGCCAGCAGTGAGTTGGGAACTGGAAACACCATATATTTT. The chain joins TRBV2 to TRBJ1-3; no definite D call. CDR1 SNHLY and CDR2 FYNNEI come from the germline V gene. This CDR3 spans 14 amino acids. Trimming left V 3 bases short and J 2 bases short, with 8 bases between.

The V gene is TRBV5-1, the J gene TRBJ1-3; D call uncertain. V was trimmed by 4 bases and J by 5 bases, leaving 7 bases between them. Germline V gives CDR1 SGHRS, CDR2 YFSETQ. The CDR3 is 12 residues long. The CDR3 here is CASSDQRNTIYF. The CDR3 bases are TGCGCCAGCAGCGACCAACGAAACACCATATATTTT.

This sequence joins TRBV4-1 and TRBJ1-2; perhaps TRBD1 as D (6 bases). CDR1 and CDR2 (germline): MGHRA, YSYEKL. This CDR3 comprises 17 residues. V lost 1 base to trimming and J lost 4 bases, with 19 bases between them. Written as DNA, the CDR3 is TGCGCCAGCAGCCAAGGTCTCAGGGGATCATGGGGCTATGGCTACACCTTC. It encodes CASSQGLRGSWGYGYTF.

V gene TRBV2 combines with J gene TRBJ1-4, with unresolved D. Germline V gene sequence: CDR1 SNHLY, CDR2 FYNNEI. This CDR3 spans 15 amino acids. V shed 8 bases and J shed 3 bases, with 16 bases lying between them. The DNA of the CDR3 is TGTGCCAGCTGTTTGAATTCGCAGCCTAATGAAAAACTGTTTTTT. As protein: CASCLNSQPNEKLFF.

The chain carries TRBV10-3 and TRBJ2-7, with 8 bases fitting TRBD1. This CDR3 is 15 amino acids long. Germline V CDR1 and CDR2: ENHRY, SYGVKD. J was trimmed by 6 bases and V by 0 bases; bases with no gene match: 7. CDR3 bases: TGTGCCATCAGTGAGTCGGGGCAGGGGGCTATCGAGCAGTACTTC. It codes for CAISESGQGAIEQYF.

The genes are TRBV29-1 and TRBJ1-5, with unresolved D. The CDR3 covers 12 residues. The V end lost 2 bases, the J end lost 7 bases, and 9 bases lay between the germline ends. Per germline, CDR1 SQVTM and CDR2 ANQGSEA. CDR3 nucleotides: TGCAGCGTTGAAACTGCGGGGCAGCCCCAGCATTTT. It translates to CSVETAGQPQHF.

V is TRBV10-3 and J is TRBJ2-1; D ambiguous. The CDR3 sequence is 14 residues long. Trimming took 2 bases from V and 9 from J, leaving 14 bases between them. CDR1 ENHRY and CDR2 SYGVKD come from the germline V gene. The CDR3 spells CAISEVEPRGEQFF. The DNA of the CDR3 is TGTGCCATCAGTGAGGTGGAACCCCGCGGTGAGCAGTTCTTC.

The chain has TRBV7-9 and TRBJ1-2, with TRBD1 matching over 7 bases. This CDR3 spans 15 amino acids. V lost 5 bases, J lost 4 bases, and 10 bases stayed unmatched. Germline V lookup: CDR1 SEHNR, CDR2 FQNEAQ (reference sequence). The CDR3 sequence: CASSGTESGLYGYTF. Here the CDR3 DNA reads TGTGCCAGCAGCGGGACAGAAAGTGGGCTCTATGGCTACACCTTC.

The rearrangement uses TRBV6-1 and TRBJ2-7; no clear D gene. This CDR3 is 14 amino acids long. Looked up from germline, CDR1 is MNHNS and CDR2 is SASEGT. The germline V and J ends were trimmed by 2 bases and 3 bases, with 11 bases remaining between them. The CDR3 DNA follows: TGTGCCAGCAGTGAATTGGGCGATATCTACGAGCAGTACTTC. It translates to CASSELGDIYEQYF.

The chain uses TRBV5-6 and TRBJ2-1; D is unresolved. Trimming took 0 bases from V and 1 from J, leaving 5 bases between them. This CDR3 has 14 amino acids. Germline values: CDR1 SGHDT, CDR2 YYEEEE. This CDR3 is CASSLDGSYNEQFF. The CDR3 bases are TGTGCCAGCAGCTTGGATGGTTCCTACAATGAGCAGTTCTTC.

The rearrangement joins TRBV2 to TRBJ2-1; 13 bases are shared with TRBD2. Germline CDR1 SNHLY, CDR2 FYNNEI. CDR3 length: 15 residues. Trimming at V came to 7 bases and at J to 9 bases, leaving 9 bases not matched to a gene. Here the CDR3 DNA reads TGTGCCAGCATCCGACTAGCGGGAGGCCGACGTGAGCAGTTCTTC. Its translation is CASIRLAGGRREQFF.

This clone was seen only once. J is TRBJ2-3 and V is TRBV19, with a weak D call TRBD1 (6 bases). The CDR3 consists of 15 residues. Germline CDR1 and CDR2: LNHDA and SQIVND (reference sequence). Between the trimmed V and J ends, which lost 8 bases and 4 bases, there was a span of 19 bases. CDR3 protein: CASSSRTAGSDTQYF. DNA of the CDR3: TGTGCCAGTTCTAGTAGGACAGCAGGGTCAGATACGCAGTATTTT.

The rearrangement links TRBV3-1 (or the pseudogene TRBV3-2) to TRBJ2-1; D might be TRBD2 (6 bases). The germline CDR1 and CDR2 sequences are LGHDT and YNNKEL (reference sequence). Trimming shortened V by 8 bases and J by 8 bases, and 13 bases separated the two germline ends. The CDR3 totals 12 residues. The CDR3 DNA follows: TGTGCCAGCCACTCGGGACTCCATGAGCAGTTCTTC. The encoded protein is CASHSGLHEQFF.

The V call is TRBV5-1, the J call TRBJ2-2, with D possibly TRBD1 on 6 matching bases. This CDR3 has 15 residues. Germline V gives CDR1 SGHRS, CDR2 YFSETQ. V was clipped by 2 bases and J by 2 bases, with 10 bases between them. In DNA form, the CDR3 reads TGCGCCAGCAGCTTTCAAGGGGGAAACACCGGGGAGCTGTTTTTT. This codes for CASSFQGGNTGELFF. The full variable domain, in which reference TRBV5-1 and TRBJ2-2 provide the parts outside the CDR3, is KAGVTQTPRYLIKTRGQQVTLSCSPISGHRSVSWYQQTPGQGLQFLFEYFSETQRNKGNFPGRFSGRQFSNSRSEMNVSTLELGDSALYLCASSFQGGNTGELFFGEGSRLTVL.

V gene TRBV11-1 combines with J gene TRBJ2-3; 8 bases are shared with TRBD2. With 10 bases clipped from V and 6 bases from J, the junction kept 9 bases outside the gene matches. Germline-derived CDR1 and CDR2 are SGHAT and FQDESV (reference sequence). The CDR3 contains 13 residues. The CDR3 region is CATSFSGTDTQYF. The CDR3, as DNA: TGTGCCACTTCCTTTAGCGGGACGGATACGCAGTATTTT.

The CDR3 region has the DNA TGTGCCAGCAGCCCCCGGGGCCTAGCGAGGTACAATGAGCAGTTCTTC. It yields the protein CASSPRGLARYNEQFF. The chain links TRBV11-3 to TRBJ2-1; tentatively, D is TRBD2 (6 bases). This CDR3 has 16 amino acids. Trimming removed 5 bases from V and 4 bases from J, with 18 bases in between. From germline, CDR1 is SGHNT and CDR2 YENEEA.

The chain has TRBV6-1 and TRBJ2-1, with 10 bases lining up with TRBD1. The CDR3 has 16 amino acids. Germline CDR1 and CDR2: MNHNS and SASEGT. Trimming removed 0 bases from V and 6 bases from J; junction bases left unmatched: 5. The CDR3 sequence is CASSEAIGQGGNEQFF. The CDR3 nucleotides are TGTGCCAGCAGTGAAGCGATAGGACAGGGGGGCAATGAGCAGTTCTTC.

This chain joins TRBV7-9 and TRBJ2-2; D is possibly TRBD1 (6 bases). This CDR3 is built from 13 residues. Germline loops: CDR1 SEHNR, CDR2 FQNEAQ (reference sequence). Trimming took off 2 bases at V and 5 bases at J, with 6 bases between the two ends. The CDR3 bases are TGTGCCAGCAGCTTACAGGGGACCGGGGAGCTGTTTTTT. As protein: CASSLQGTGELFF. The entire variable domain, with the rest obtained from reference TRBV7-9 and TRBJ2-2, is as follows: DTGVSQNPRHKITKRGQNVTFRCDPISEHNRLYWYRQTLGQGPEFLTYFQNEAQLEKSRLLSDRFSAERPKGSFSTLEIQRTEQGDSAMYLCASSLQGTGELFFGEGSRLTVL.

This rearrangement joins TRBV9 to TRBJ2-2; D is perhaps TRBD1 or TRBD2 (5 bases each). With 0 bases removed from V and 0 bases from J, the gap between germline ends came to 27 bases. CDR3 length: 22 residues. CDR1 is SGDLS, CDR2 YYNGEE, per germline. The CDR3 DNA reads as TGTGCCAGCAGCGTAGAAATCGGAAGAAGGGGCGCACGGGGACCGAACACCGGGGAGCTGTTTTTT. Residues: CASSVEIGRRGARGPNTGELFF.

The V gene is TRBV11-2, the J gene TRBJ2-1; D uncertain. Germline V gives CDR1 SGHAT, CDR2 FQNNGV. V was pared by 3 bases and J by 8 bases, with 8 bases between. This CDR3 region has 12 residues. The CDR3 protein is CASSFIGYEQFF. The DNA of the CDR3 is TGTGCCAGCAGCTTTATAGGGTATGAGCAGTTCTTC.